Shown below are 9 T cell receptor beta chains from a single sample sequenced in a study of CD8 T cells in ankylosing spondylitis. TCRdb called the 5' RACE reads again in MiXCR, with one record for every CDR3 protein. This sample carries about 30,000 distinct CDR3 sequences, 4.5% to 5.5% of them seen once, and the ten largest clones take around 1.8%. The sample comprised blood, either unsorted or a sorted T cell fraction (not recorded which). The receptors come from a female donor with ankylosing spondylitis or in good health (not recorded which).

The V call is TRBV9, the J call TRBJ2-1; TRBD2 agrees at 11 bases. J was trimmed by 4 bases and V by 3 bases; bases with no gene match: 3. This CDR3 contains 15 residues. Germline lookup yields CDR1 SGDLS and CDR2 YYNGEE. In DNA, the CDR3 is TGTGCCAGCAGCGGCGGGACTAGCGGTTACAATGAGCAGTTCTTC. Encoded protein: CASSGGTSGYNEQFF. Full variable domain (outside the CDR3, taken from reference TRBV9 and TRBJ2-1): DSGVTQTPKHLITATGQRVTLRCSPRSGDLSVYWYQQSLDQGLQFLIQYYNGEERAKGNILERFSAQQFPDLHSELNLSSLELGDSALYFCASSGGTSGYNEQFFGPGTRLTVL.

At least ten counts were recorded for this clonotype. The chain couples TRBV9 to TRBJ2-5; tentatively, D is TRBD1 (6 bases). Germline loops: CDR1 SGDLS, CDR2 YYNGEE. V lost 0 bases, J lost 2 bases, and 8 bases lay in between. This CDR3 contains 14 residues. The CDR3 loop reads CASSVGTEQETQYF. CDR3 coding DNA: TGTGCCAGCAGCGTAGGGACAGAACAAGAGACCCAGTACTTC.

This clonotype came up many times. The gene calls are TRBV9 and TRBJ2-1; the match to TRBD2 covers 11 bases. V shed 4 bases, J shed 10 bases, and the junction held 19 bases outside the gene matches. This CDR3 has 18 residues. Germline loops: CDR1 SGDLS, CDR2 YYNGEE. CDR3 nucleotide sequence: TGTGCCAGCAGCCCAGGGCCCCCGGGACTAGCGGACTTAAGGGAGCAGTTCTTC. Translating gives CASSPGPPGLADLREQFF.

This clonotype has ten or more counts. The chain combines TRBV9 with TRBJ2-7; D might be TRBD1 (5 bases). Germline values: CDR1 SGDLS, CDR2 YYNGEE. The CDR3 sequence is 15 residues long. V lost 3 bases to trimming and J lost 0 bases, with 13 bases between them. CDR3 protein: CASSEGNGPSYEQYF. The CDR3 bases are TGTGCCAGCAGCGAGGGGAACGGACCCTCCTACGAGCAGTACTTC. The entire variable domain, with the rest obtained from reference TRBV9 and TRBJ2-7, is as follows: DSGVTQTPKHLITATGQRVTLRCSPRSGDLSVYWYQQSLDQGLQFLIQYYNGEERAKGNILERFSAQQFPDLHSELNLSSLELGDSALYFCASSEGNGPSYEQYFGPGTRLTVT.

In this sample, this clonotype turned up many times. J is TRBJ2-5 and V is TRBV9; maybe TRBD1 (5 bases). Germline CDR1 SGDLS, CDR2 YYNGEE. CDR3 length: 13 residues. Between the trimmed V and J ends, which lost 0 bases and 5 bases, there was a span of 8 bases. The CDR3 protein is CASSVVGVETQYF. CDR3 DNA sequence: TGTGCCAGCAGCGTAGTAGGGGTGGAGACCCAGTACTTC.

Worth noting for this clonotype: No conserved phenylalanine or tryptophan is present at the end of the CDR3, so a read error is the likely explanation. The DNA is left out, because the CDR3 cannot be placed on it with certainty; the CDR3 is given as TCRdb lists it. The chain combines TRBV9 with TRBJ2-3; the table's D call, TRBD2, was not checked against the DNA. Germline loops: CDR1 SGDLS, CDR2 YYNGEE. A total of 15 residues make up the CDR3, ends included. The CDR3 loop reads CASRPGPKYCVSVLK.

This clonotype was counted at least ten times. The chain has TRBV9 and TRBJ2-1, with a tentative D call TRBD2 (6 bases). Trimming removed 0 bases at V and 3 bases at J, with 10 bases between. Per germline, CDR1 SGDLS and CDR2 YYNGEE. This CDR3 spans 15 amino acids. The CDR3 DNA is TGTGCCAGCAGCGTAGTGGGGGAGGTCTACAATGAGCAGTTCTTC. This codes for CASSVVGEVYNEQFF.

This clonotype was recorded many times. J is TRBJ1-3 and V is TRBV9; TRBD1 matches 11 bases. Germline V gene sequence: CDR1 SGDLS, CDR2 YYNGEE. Trimming took 4 bases from V and 3 from J; bases not matched to a gene: 9. The CDR3 is 17 amino acids. Written as DNA, the CDR3 is TGTGCCAGCAGCCCGGGACAGGGGGGAACACTTGGAAACACCATATATTTT. Translation: CASSPGQGGTLGNTIYF.

This clonotype was counted ten times or more. The V and J genes are TRBV24-1 and TRBJ1-1; 11 bases match TRBD1. The CDR3 extends over 17 amino acids. Germline V gene data show CDR1 as KGHDR and CDR2 as SFDVKD. The J segment lost 5 bases and the V segment lost 5 bases, leaving 12 bases of the junction unmatched. CDR3 protein: CATSVHTDGTGGTEAFF. The CDR3 bases are TGTGCCACCAGTGTTCACACAGACGGGACAGGGGGAACTGAAGCTTTCTTT.